This is a list of T cell receptor beta chains from one sample in a study of blood T cell repertoires in COVID-19. Profiling relied on immunoSEQ multiplex PCR, and the TCRdb table lists in-frame clones only, not all of them. The table has 200,000 to 250,000 clones, 82% seen once. The material sequenced was PBMCs or T cells enriched from blood (not recorded which). The source of these receptors is a woman between 55 and 75 years old who had recovered from COVID-19. CDR3s include the opening cysteine and the closing phenylalanine or tryptophan. The D gene is left open where the match is weak. Only some rows state a clone size, as once, few, many or a class for expanded clones.

J gene: TRBJ2-1; V gene: TRBV4-3; D gene: TRBD2; clone size: -; CDR3 protein: CASSPGLAEAYNEQFF; CDR3 DNA: TGCGCCAGCAGCCCCGGACTAGCGGAAGCCTACAATGAGCAGTTCTTC
J gene: TRBJ2-7; V gene: TRBV3-1/TRBV3-2; D gene: -; clone size: -; CDR3 protein: CASSDGLGGQYF; CDR3 DNA: TGTGCCAGCAGCGACGGCCTGGGAGGGCAGTACTTC
J gene: TRBJ2-3; V gene: TRBV7-3; D gene: -; clone size: once; CDR3 protein: CASRDGQSPGTDTQYF; CDR3 DNA: TGTGCCAGCAGGGACGGACAGAGCCCAGGGACAGATACGCAGTATTTT
J gene: TRBJ1-2; V gene: TRBV5-6; D gene: TRBD1; clone size: -; CDR3 protein: CASSLVDRGESNYGYTF; CDR3 DNA: TGTGCCAGCAGCTTGGTAGACAGGGGGGAGTCTAACTATGGCTACACCTTC
J gene: TRBJ1-1; V gene: TRBV5-4; D gene: TRBD1; clone size: few; CDR3 protein: CASSLGPGGPEAFF; CDR3 DNA: TGTGCCAGCAGCTTGGGTCCAGGGGGCCCTGAAGCTTTCTTT
J gene: TRBJ1-5; V gene: TRBV19; D gene: -; clone size: -; CDR3 protein: CASSRQRNQPQHF; CDR3 DNA: TGTGCCAGTAGTCGACAGAGGAATCAGCCCCAGCATTTT
J gene: TRBJ2-7; V gene: TRBV6-5; D gene: -; clone size: -; CDR3 protein: CASSYGTSSYEQYF; CDR3 DNA: TGTGCCAGCAGTTACGGGACTTCCAGCTACGAGCAGTACTTC
J gene: TRBJ2-6; V gene: TRBV7-8; D gene: TRBD1; clone size: -; CDR3 protein: CASSLATGGFGANVLTF; CDR3 DNA: TGTGCCAGCAGCTTAGCGACAGGGGGTTTCGGGGCCAACGTCCTGACTTTC
J gene: TRBJ1-2; V gene: TRBV6-5; D gene: -; clone size: few; CDR3 protein: CASSYGQLDGYTF; CDR3 DNA: TGTGCCAGCAGTTACGGACAGCTTGATGGCTACACCTTC
J gene: TRBJ2-3; V gene: TRBV7-6; D gene: TRBD2; clone size: -; CDR3 protein: CASSSGLGTDTQYF; CDR3 DNA: TGTGCCAGCAGCTCCGGACTAGGTACAGATACGCAGTATTTT
J gene: TRBJ2-5; V gene: TRBV5-1; D gene: -; clone size: -; CDR3 protein: CASSSSKETQYF; CDR3 DNA: TGCGCCAGCAGCTCATCCAAAGAGACCCAGTACTTC
J gene: TRBJ1-2; V gene: TRBV19; D gene: -; clone size: -; CDR3 protein: CASSLFSYGYTF; CDR3 DNA: TGTGCCAGTAGTCTCTTCAGCTATGGCTACACCTTC
J gene: TRBJ2-3; V gene: TRBV5-4; D gene: -; clone size: -; CDR3 protein: CASSSMGTDTQYF; CDR3 DNA: TGTGCCAGCAGCTCTATGGGCACAGATACGCAGTATTTT
J gene: TRBJ1-1; V gene: TRBV12-3/TRBV12-4; D gene: -; clone size: -; CDR3 protein: CASSFLSIAEAFF; CDR3 DNA: TGTGCCAGCAGTTTCCTTAGTATCGCTGAAGCTTTCTTT
J gene: TRBJ2-1; V gene: TRBV18; D gene: TRBD1; clone size: -; CDR3 protein: CASSPGTGRYNEQFF; CDR3 DNA: TGTGCCAGCTCACCTGGGACAGGGAGGTACAATGAGCAGTTCTTC
J gene: TRBJ2-5; V gene: TRBV2; D gene: TRBD2; clone size: -; CDR3 protein: CASSESAGVQETQYF; CDR3 DNA: TGTGCCAGCAGTGAAAGTGCGGGGGTACAAGAGACCCAGTACTTC
J gene: TRBJ2-2; V gene: TRBV6-4; D gene: -; clone size: -; CDR3 protein: CASSDSSTGELFF; CDR3 DNA: TGTGCCAGCAGTGACTCTTCTACCGGGGAGCTGTTTTTT
J gene: TRBJ1-2; V gene: TRBV7-3; D gene: TRBD1; clone size: -; CDR3 protein: CASSLGTGTDGYTF; CDR3 DNA: TGTGCCAGCAGCTTAGGGACAGGTACAGATGGCTACACCTTC
J gene: TRBJ2-1; V gene: TRBV19; D gene: -; clone size: once; CDR3 protein: CASSIDSGGSYNEQFF; CDR3 DNA: TGTGCCAGTAGTATAGATTCTGGCGGGTCCTACAATGAGCAGTTCTTC
J gene: TRBJ1-2; V gene: TRBV2; D gene: -; clone size: -; CDR3 protein: CASSEVEQPF; CDR3 DNA: TGTGCCAGCAGTGAAGTTGAACAGCCCTTC
J gene: TRBJ1-2; V gene: TRBV7-9; D gene: TRBD1; clone size: -; CDR3 protein: CASSPWGQGKYGYTF; CDR3 DNA: TGTGCCAGCAGCCCATGGGGACAGGGGAAGTATGGCTACACCTTC
J gene: TRBJ1-3; V gene: TRBV19; D gene: -; clone size: -; CDR3 protein: CASSTEQGPGNTIYF; CDR3 DNA: TGTGCCAGTAGTACCGAACAGGGACCTGGAAACACCATATATTTT
J gene: TRBJ1-4; V gene: TRBV28; D gene: -; clone size: -; CDR3 protein: CASSSGRFNEKLFF; CDR3 DNA: TGTGCCAGCAGTTCGGGTCGGTTTAATGAAAAACTGTTTTTT
J gene: TRBJ2-7; V gene: TRBV4-2; D gene: -; clone size: few; CDR3 protein: CASSQEGGGGSYEQYF; CDR3 DNA: TGTGCCAGCAGCCAAGAAGGTGGTGGGGGCAGTTACGAGCAGTACTTC
J gene: TRBJ1-1; V gene: TRBV6-4; D gene: TRBD1; clone size: -; CDR3 protein: CASRLDRANTEAFF; CDR3 DNA: TGTGCCAGCAGACTAGACAGGGCGAACACTGAAGCTTTCTTT
J gene: TRBJ1-5; V gene: TRBV19; D gene: TRBD1; clone size: -; CDR3 protein: CASREGTGDYQPQHF; CDR3 DNA: TGTGCCAGTAGGGAAGGGACAGGAGATTATCAGCCCCAGCATTTT
J gene: TRBJ2-3; V gene: TRBV3-1/TRBV3-2; D gene: -; clone size: few; CDR3 protein: CASSQDRGGNTQYF; CDR3 DNA: TGTGCCAGCAGCCAAGACAGGGGCGGAAATACGCAGTATTTT
J gene: TRBJ1-2; V gene: TRBV5-1; D gene: TRBD1; clone size: many; CDR3 protein: CASSMDRGPWYGYTF; CDR3 DNA: TGCGCCAGCAGCATGGACAGGGGGCCGTGGTATGGCTACACCTTC
J gene: TRBJ1-4; V gene: TRBV7-2; D gene: -; clone size: once; CDR3 protein: CASSSPGGATNEKLFF; CDR3 DNA: TGTGCCAGCAGCTCACCCGGGGGGGCAACTAATGAAAAACTGTTTTTT
J gene: TRBJ2-3; V gene: TRBV7-3; D gene: -; clone size: -; CDR3 protein: CASSLRQTSVSGEQYF; CDR3 DNA: TGTGCCAGCAGCTTGAGGCAGACTTCGGTTTCGGGGGAGCAGTATTTT
J gene: TRBJ1-2; V gene: TRBV10-3; D gene: -; clone size: -; CDR3 protein: CAISEEPRRAGYTF; CDR3 DNA: TGTGCCATCAGTGAGGAGCCCAGACGAGCGGGCTACACCTTC
J gene: TRBJ2-1; V gene: TRBV10-3; D gene: -; clone size: once; CDR3 protein: CAISELLNEQFF; CDR3 DNA: TGTGCCATCAGTGAACTTCTCAATGAGCAGTTCTTC
J gene: TRBJ2-5; V gene: TRBV29-1; D gene: TRBD2; clone size: -; CDR3 protein: CSASGGAKAQYF; CDR3 DNA: TGCAGCGCTAGCGGGGGGGCCAAGGCCCAGTACTTC
J gene: TRBJ1-4; V gene: TRBV27; D gene: -; clone size: -; CDR3 protein: CASSDTATNEKLFF; CDR3 DNA: TGTGCCAGCAGCGATACGGCAACTAATGAAAAACTGTTTTTT
J gene: TRBJ2-7; V gene: TRBV6-5; D gene: -; clone size: -; CDR3 protein: CASSDRTAFAQYF; CDR3 DNA: TGTGCCAGCAGCGACCGGACTGCTTTTGCGCAGTACTTC
J gene: TRBJ2-2; V gene: TRBV19; D gene: TRBD1; clone size: -; CDR3 protein: CASSEMTGRNTGELFF; CDR3 DNA: TGTGCCAGTAGCGAAATGACAGGGAGGAACACCGGGGAGCTGTTTTTT
J gene: TRBJ2-2; V gene: TRBV7-9; D gene: TRBD2; clone size: -; CDR3 protein: CASSFGLAAGELFF; CDR3 DNA: TGTGCCAGCAGCTTCGGACTAGCGGCTGGGGAGCTGTTTTTT
J gene: TRBJ2-2; V gene: TRBV6-5; D gene: -; clone size: -; CDR3 protein: CASIPLGTNTGELFF; CDR3 DNA: TGTGCCAGCATCCCGTTAGGGACAAACACCGGGGAGCTGTTTTTT
J gene: TRBJ1-1; V gene: TRBV5-4; D gene: -; clone size: -; CDR3 protein: CASSLDFYGEEAFF; CDR3 DNA: TGTGCCAGCAGCTTGGACTTCTACGGAGAGGAAGCTTTCTTT
J gene: TRBJ2-1; V gene: TRBV13; D gene: TRBD2; clone size: -; CDR3 protein: CASSSPGLAGGKNEQFF; CDR3 DNA: TGTGCCAGCAGCTCTCCGGGACTAGCGGGAGGGAAGAATGAGCAGTTCTTC
J gene: TRBJ1-4; V gene: TRBV6-1; D gene: -; clone size: -; CDR3 protein: CASSDRGREKLFF; CDR3 DNA: TGTGCCAGCAGTGACAGGGGCCGGGAAAAACTGTTTTTT
J gene: TRBJ2-2; V gene: TRBV5-4; D gene: -; clone size: -; CDR3 protein: CASSLVATNTGELFF; CDR3 DNA: TGTGCCAGCAGCTTGGTAGCTACGAACACCGGGGAGCTGTTTTTT
J gene: TRBJ1-1; V gene: TRBV5-4; D gene: -; clone size: -; CDR3 protein: CASSLAGAAWNTEAFF; CDR3 DNA: TGTGCCAGCAGCTTGGCTGGGGCGGCGTGGAACACTGAAGCTTTCTTT
J gene: TRBJ2-2; V gene: TRBV7-2; D gene: TRBD2; clone size: -; CDR3 protein: CASSLAGTSGRPGELFF; CDR3 DNA: TGTGCCAGCAGCTTAGCCGGGACTAGCGGGAGGCCCGGGGAGCTGTTTTTT
J gene: TRBJ2-2; V gene: TRBV7-9; D gene: -; clone size: -; CDR3 protein: CASSPSEMEATNTGELFF; CDR3 DNA: TGTGCCAGCAGCCCCAGTGAGATGGAGGCTACGAACACCGGGGAGCTGTTTTTT
J gene: TRBJ1-2; V gene: TRBV10-3; D gene: TRBD1; clone size: -; CDR3 protein: CAISDQSGRGYGYTF; CDR3 DNA: TGTGCCATCAGTGATCAGTCGGGCAGGGGGTATGGCTACACCTTC
J gene: TRBJ1-2; V gene: TRBV11-1; D gene: -; clone size: -; CDR3 protein: CASTPVRVNYGYTF; CDR3 DNA: TGTGCCAGCACCCCCGTTCGTGTGAACTATGGCTACACCTTC
J gene: TRBJ2-7; V gene: TRBV29-1; D gene: -; clone size: -; CDR3 protein: CSVGRTNNYEQYF; CDR3 DNA: TGCAGCGTTGGGCGGACTAATAACTACGAGCAGTACTTC
J gene: TRBJ1-6; V gene: TRBV18; D gene: -; clone size: -; CDR3 protein: CASSVQDRNSPLHF; CDR3 DNA: TGTGCCAGCTCGGTCCAGGACAGAAATTCACCCCTCCACTTT
J gene: TRBJ2-1; V gene: TRBV3-1/TRBV3-2; D gene: TRBD1; clone size: -; CDR3 protein: CASSQLWGDRGNEQFF; CDR3 DNA: TGTGCCAGCAGCCAACTTTGGGGAGACAGGGGGAATGAGCAGTTCTTC
J gene: TRBJ1-1; V gene: TRBV27; D gene: TRBD1; clone size: -; CDR3 protein: CASAPLGQHAEAFF; CDR3 DNA: TGTGCCAGCGCACCGTTGGGACAGCATGCTGAAGCTTTCTTT
J gene: TRBJ1-1; V gene: TRBV4-2; D gene: -; clone size: -; CDR3 protein: CASSQDSRGRAEAFF; CDR3 DNA: TGTGCCAGCAGCCAAGATTCGCGGGGAAGGGCTGAAGCTTTCTTT
J gene: TRBJ2-3; V gene: TRBV9; D gene: -; clone size: -; CDR3 protein: CASSVALSTDTQYF; CDR3 DNA: TGTGCCAGCAGCGTAGCCCTTTCCACAGATACGCAGTATTTT
J gene: TRBJ1-2; V gene: TRBV9; D gene: -; clone size: -; CDR3 protein: CASSVELESYGYTF; CDR3 DNA: TGTGCCAGCAGCGTAGAGCTTGAGAGTTATGGCTACACCTTC
J gene: TRBJ2-2; V gene: TRBV3-1/TRBV3-2; D gene: -; clone size: -; CDR3 protein: CASSQEFGRDIQSGELFF; CDR3 DNA: TGTGCCAGCAGCCAAGAGTTCGGTCGGGACATCCAATCCGGGGAGCTGTTTTTT